This T cell receptor (beta chain) was obtained from a study of early T cells in non-severe SARS-CoV-2 infection. Study background: Unsorted whole-blood RNA was sequenced in bulk, leaving chains unpaired.

Individual cDNA molecules received unique molecular identifiers. TCRdb ran MiXCR on the 5' RACE reads and lists one entry per CDR3 protein. The table shows 45,000 or so distinct CDR3 sequences, with under 13% occurring only once. Notes on the study in general: VDJdb matching favored anti-spike CD8 responses, missing private and CD4 specificities.

This clonotype was recorded a few times. Its antigen remains unknown. The ends lost 1 base at V and 5 bases at J; junction bases unmatched: 6. The CDR3 totals 15 residues. In germline, CDR1 is SGHTA, CDR2 FQGTGA. Sequenced material: whole blood. The TCR sequence derives from an adult who was a healthcare worker with PCR-confirmed SARS-CoV-2 infection or an uninfected control (not recorded which). V gene TRBV7-3 combines with J gene TRBJ1-1, with 8 bases lining up with TRBD1. The CDR3 here is CASSLMGQDGTEAFF. In nucleotides, the CDR3 is TGTGCCAGCAGCTTAATGGGACAGGATGGAACTGAAGCTTTCTTT. Full variable domain (outside the CDR3, taken from reference TRBV7-3 and TRBJ1-1): GAGVSQTPSNKVTEKGKYVELRCDPISGHTALYWYRQSLGQGPEFLIYFQGTGAADDSGLPNDRFFAVRPEGSVSTLKIQRTERGDSAVYLCASSLMGQDGTEAFFGQGTRLTVV.